A single TCR beta chain is shown here with its context. The data stem from a study of blood T cell repertoires in COVID-19. Across the whole study: There were acute and convalescent COVID-19 samples, and they came from the United States, Italy and Spain. T cells, B-cell-depleted T cells, or PBMCs supplied cDNA or gDNA.

Authors' methods: By means of reference gene primer amplification, nucleated cell counts were estimated. Profiled with immunoSEQ multiplex PCR; TCRdb holds only in-frame clones, not every one. The DNA was the basis for D and trimming; V, J and clone size are from that table. The top ten hold roughly 10% of the sample, which has some 260,000 clones, roughly 91% seen once. Clinical history reported by participants formed the basis on which cohorts were assigned. The germline V gene has CDR1 SQVTM and CDR2 ANQGSEA. The junction had 10 bases not matched to a gene; V was cut back by 6 bases and J by 9 bases. The CDR3 has 15 residues.

The chain employs TRBV29-1 and TRBJ2-5; 16 bases line up with TRBD2. The sequence came from a man aged 40-49 years who had recovered from COVID-19. The sample consisted of PBMCs or T cells enriched from blood (not recorded which). The CDR3 bases are TGCAGCGTAGTCGGGACTAGCGGGGGGGCTTCGTCCCAGTACTTC. This translates into CSVVGTSGGASSQYF.